These 21 T cell receptor beta chains were sequenced from one sample in a study of T-cell reconstitution after alpha-beta-depleted transplantation in children. Library preparation (for TCRbeta) was performed with unique molecular identifiers. MiXCR was run by TCRdb on the PCR reads, yielding one entry per CDR3 protein. The sample lists about 980,000 distinct CDR3 sequences; about 31% were seen once. The input for sequencing was PBMCs, mostly from graft donor cells, taken 360 days after TCRalphabeta/CD19-depleted stem cell transplant. All receptors derive from a boy younger than two who had a stem cell transplant for SCID, so the T cells may come from the graft donor.

This chain links TRBV19 with TRBJ1-1; TRBD1 matches at 9 bases. From germline, CDR1 is LNHDA and CDR2 SQIVND (reference sequence). The ends lost 7 bases at V and 3 bases at J; junction bases unmatched: 9. CDR3 size: 15 residues. Here the CDR3 reads CASTATGGADTEAFF. CDR3 sequence (DNA): TGTGCCAGTACCGCAACAGGGGGCGCAGACACTGAAGCTTTCTTT.

The CDR3 is CASSFFQGGYTF. As DNA, the CDR3 is TGTGCCAGCAGTTTTTTCCAGGGCGGCTACACCTTC. This chain links TRBV12-3 or TRBV12-4 with TRBJ1-2; D perhaps matches TRBD1 (5 bases). The CDR3 loop spans 12 amino acids. V dropped 3 bases and J dropped 8 bases, with 10 bases sitting between them.

Ten or more counts support this clonotype. The chain combines TRBV12-3 or TRBV12-4 with TRBJ2-7; 8 bases agree with TRBD2. The CDR3 runs to 15 residues. The trim removed 2 bases at V and 2 bases at J, leaving 5 bases unmatched. The chain's CDR3 is CASSLRSGGPYEQYF. CDR3 nucleotide sequence: TGTGCCAGCAGTTTAAGGAGCGGGGGCCCCTACGAGCAGTACTTC.

The chain is built from TRBV7-2 and TRBJ1-2; D is unclear. There are 14 residues in the CDR3. The germline V gene has CDR1 SGHTA and CDR2 FQGNSA. Trimming removed 1 base from V and 4 bases from J, with 10 bases in between. DNA of the CDR3: TGTGCCAGCAGCTTAGGCGTCCACCGCTATGGCTACACCTTC. Amino acid sequence: CASSLGVHRYGYTF. The variable domain in full, completed from reference TRBV7-2 and TRBJ1-2, reads GAGVSQSPSNKVTEKGKDVELRCDPISGHTALYWYRQSLGQGLEFLIYFQGNSAPDKSGLPSDRFSAERTGGSVSTLTIQRTQQEDSAVYLCASSLGVHRYGYTFGSGTRLTVV.

The chain combines TRBV11-1 with TRBJ2-7, with TRBD1 identical over 8 bases. V shed 1 base and J 1 base; nucleotides not matched to a gene: 6. The germline gives CDR1 SGHAT, CDR2 FQDESV (reference sequence). The CDR3 totals 16 residues. The CDR3 DNA follows: TGTGCCAGCAGCTTAGGACCACGACAGGGGTCCTACGAGCAGTACTTC. This codes for CASSLGPRQGSYEQYF.

This clonotype was seen a few times. V gene TRBV20-1 combines with J gene TRBJ2-3; weak D call: TRBD2 (6 bases). The CDR3 is 15 residues long. Germline CDR1 DFQATT, CDR2 SNEGSKA (reference sequence). Trimming removed 5 bases at V and 2 bases at J, with 17 bases between. CDR3 nucleotide sequence: TGCAGTGCTCCACGAAGGGCGGGGCTCACAGATACGCAGTATTTT. Protein: CSAPRRAGLTDTQYF.

This clonotype was counted at least ten times. The genes are TRBV27 and TRBJ1-1, with D perhaps matching TRBD1 (6 bases). This CDR3 has 12 residues. CDR1 and CDR2 (germline): MNHEY, SMNVEV (reference sequence). Trimming left V 7 bases short and J 2 bases short, with 8 bases between. DNA of the CDR3: TGTGCCAGCAAGACAGGCAACACTGAAGCTTTCTTT. Translation: CASKTGNTEAFF.

The V call is TRBV14, the J call TRBJ2-3; TRBD1 matches at 10 bases. The germline CDR1 and CDR2 sequences are SGHDN and FVKESK. Trimming took 0 bases from V and 3 from J; bases not matched to a gene: 6. The CDR3 spans 17 residues. The CDR3 sequence: CASSQEGGQGGTDTQYF. The CDR3 DNA sequence: TGTGCCAGCAGCCAAGAAGGAGGACAGGGGGGGACAGATACGCAGTATTTT.

This chain joins TRBV21-1 and TRBJ2-6; the table's D call, TRBD1, was not checked against the DNA. TRBV21-1 is a recognized pseudogene. The CDR3 consists of 19 residues. The DNA of the CDR3 is TGTGCCAGCAATTATCGGGACAGCAGTTTCCTATCTGGGGCCAACGTCCTGACTTTC. It yields the protein CASNYRDSSFLSGANVLTF.

This chain joins TRBV12-3 or TRBV12-4 and TRBJ2-3; 8 positions match TRBD2. V shed 3 bases, J shed 5 bases, and the junction held 10 bases outside the gene matches. The CDR3 extends over 16 amino acids. This CDR3 reads CASSFSGTSGGDTQYF. CDR3 sequence (DNA): TGTGCCAGCAGTTTCTCCGGGACTAGTGGAGGAGATACGCAGTATTTT.

The chain carries TRBV24-1 and TRBJ2-1; D gene unclear. Trimming took 4 bases from V and 7 from J, leaving 10 bases between them. Looked up from germline, CDR1 is KGHDR and CDR2 is SFDVKD. The CDR3 sequence is 13 residues long. The CDR3 nucleotides are TGTGCCACCAGTGAAGGTGGGTCAAATGAGCAGTTCTTC. This gives the protein CATSEGGSNEQFF.

The chain uses TRBV20-1 and TRBJ2-1; D is unclear. CDR1 and CDR2 (germline): DFQATT, SNEGSKA (reference sequence). The CDR3 sequence is 14 residues long. V was shortened by 0 bases and J by 4 bases, with 10 bases between the two germline ends. CDR3 loop: CSAREMGSYNEQFF. The CDR3 bases are TGCAGTGCTAGAGAGATGGGCTCGTACAATGAGCAGTTCTTC.

There are a few counts of this clonotype. The chain recombines TRBV7-3 with TRBJ1-2; the match to TRBD1 covers 8 bases. The CDR3 is 13 residues long. Trimming took 5 bases from V and 7 from J; bases not matched to a gene: 6. The germline CDR1 and CDR2 sequences are SGHTA and FQGTGA. The CDR3 reads CASSKDRVGGYTF. Written as DNA, the CDR3 is TGTGCCAGCAGCAAGGACAGGGTTGGTGGCTACACCTTC.

This clonotype was picked up a small number of times. The V call is TRBV12-3 or TRBV12-4, the J call TRBJ2-6; no clear D gene. This CDR3 is 20 amino acids long. Trimming stripped 1 base from V and 1 base from J, with 20 bases between. CDR3 sequence: CASSLDPRRGALSGANVLTF. The CDR3 DNA follows: TGTGCCAGCAGTTTAGACCCCCGACGAGGAGCGTTATCTGGGGCCAACGTCCTGACTTTC.

The sample holds a few counts of this clonotype. This chain uses TRBV20-1 with TRBJ2-1; D gene unclear. Germline V lookup: CDR1 DFQATT, CDR2 SNEGSKA (reference sequence). This CDR3 has 14 residues. The V end was cut by 2 bases, the J end by 6 bases, with 14 bases between. The CDR3 protein is CSARSPLGVNEQFF. CDR3 DNA: TGCAGTGCTAGATCCCCCTTAGGTGTCAATGAGCAGTTCTTC.

Many counts were recorded for this clonotype. The rearrangement uses TRBV29-1 and TRBJ1-1, with D possibly matching TRBD1 (6 bases). Germline V gene lookup returns CDR1 SQVTM and CDR2 ANQGSEA. This CDR3 comprises 12 residues. The V and J ends lost 7 bases and 0 bases respectively, with 9 bases between them. The CDR3 DNA reads TGCAGCGCCGGACAGCTGAACACTGAAGCTTTCTTT. Amino acid sequence: CSAGQLNTEAFF. The complete variable domain, with remaining parts taken from reference TRBV29-1 and TRBJ1-1, reads SAVISQKPSRDICQRGTSLTIQCQVDSQVTMMFWYRQQPGQSLTLIATANQGSEATYESGFVIDKFPISRPNLTFSTLTVSNMSPEDSSIYLCSAGQLNTEAFFGQGTRLTVV.

This clonotype was seen repeatedly, ten times or more. This sequence joins TRBV5-1 and TRBJ2-2, with D perhaps TRBD1 (6 bases). Germline-derived CDR1 and CDR2 are SGHRS and YFSETQ. V lost 4 bases to trimming and J lost 1 base, with 20 bases between them. This CDR3 is built from 18 residues. CDR3 protein: CASSPGMGTGRNTGELFF. The DNA for the CDR3 is TGCGCCAGCAGCCCTGGTATGGGTACAGGGAGGAACACCGGGGAGCTGTTTTTT.

V is TRBV28 and J is TRBJ2-6; D possibly corresponds to TRBD2 (6 bases). The CDR3 has 20 residues. CDR1 MDHEN and CDR2 SYDVKM come from the germline V gene. Trimming stripped 5 bases from V and 1 base from J, with 24 bases between. CDR3 amino acids: CASSLDVFGGIGSGANVLTF. The CDR3 DNA sequence: TGTGCCAGCAGTCTAGACGTGTTTGGGGGGATTGGATCTGGGGCCAACGTCCTGACTTTC.

In this sample, this clonotype turned up a few times. The rearrangement links TRBV6-1 to TRBJ1-1, with no clear D. CDR1 and CDR2 (germline): MNHNS, SASEGT. CDR3 size: 13 residues. V was trimmed by 8 bases and J by 5 bases, leaving 15 bases between them. CDR3 DNA: TGTGCCAGCGGCAGCGGAAGAGGGACTGAAGCTTTCTTT. Translated, it gives CASGSGRGTEAFF.

The rearrangement links TRBV27 to TRBJ2-5; 10 nucleotides align to TRBD1. The CDR3 runs 16 residues. J was trimmed by 4 bases and V by 6 bases; bases with no gene match: 11. The V gene's germline CDR1 is MNHEY and CDR2 SMNVEV (reference sequence). The CDR3 loop reads CASRPRATGGAETQYF. CDR3 in DNA: TGTGCCAGCAGGCCGAGAGCGACAGGGGGCGCAGAGACCCAGTACTTC.

This chain uses TRBV12-3 or TRBV12-4 with TRBJ1-5; the D is unclear. The length of the CDR3 is 16 residues. Trimming removed 3 bases from V and 3 bases from J, with 15 bases in between. Here the CDR3 DNA reads TGTGCCAGCAGTTTGGGTCCAACGGGATTCAATCAGCCCCAGCATTTT. It is translated as CASSLGPTGFNQPQHF.